The next 24 T cell receptor beta chains were all read from a single sample in a study of blood T cell repertoires in COVID-19. Profiled with immunoSEQ multiplex PCR; TCRdb holds only in-frame clones, not every one. The data contain approximately 49,000 clones, approximately 80% of them singletons. Sequencing used peripheral blood. The receptors come from a woman older than 75 with COVID-19, enrolled during active disease.

The V call is TRBV27, the J call TRBJ1-5; tentative D call: TRBD1 (6 bases). The CDR3 is 15 amino acids. The ends were cut back, 5 bases at V and 3 bases at J, with 14 bases in the middle. From germline, CDR1 is MNHEY and CDR2 SMNVEV (reference sequence). This CDR3 reads CASSRQQGFNQPQHF. The CDR3 region has the DNA TGTGCCAGCAGTCGCCAACAGGGTTTCAATCAGCCCCAGCATTTT.

This clone came up once. V and J are TRBV10-1 and TRBJ2-1, with D possibly being TRBD2 (8 bases). Trimming left V 11 bases short and J 7 bases short, with 18 bases between. Germline V CDR1 and CDR2: WNHNN, SYGVQD (reference sequence). The CDR3 totals 13 residues. The CDR3 nucleotides read TGCGCCGCAGGGGGACTAGGGGATAATGAGCAGTTCTTC. Translated, it gives CAAGGLGDNEQFF.

This sequence joins TRBV15 and TRBJ1-1; D gene ambiguous. This CDR3 spans 13 amino acids. The germline V gene has CDR1 LNHNV and CDR2 YYDKDF (reference sequence). V was trimmed by 0 bases and J by 2 bases, leaving 4 bases between them. The CDR3 loop is CATSRDRNTEAFF. Here the CDR3 DNA reads TGTGCCACCAGCAGAGATCGTAACACTGAAGCTTTCTTT. Full variable domain (outside the CDR3, taken from reference TRBV15 and TRBJ1-1): DAMVIQNPRYQVTQFGKPVTLSCSQTLNHNVMYWYQQKSSQAPKLLFHYYDKDFNNEADTPDNFQSRRPNTSFCFLDIRSPGLGDTAMYLCATSRDRNTEAFFGQGTRLTVV.

The chain recombines TRBV5-4 with TRBJ2-7; 10 nucleotides match TRBD2. Germline V gives CDR1 SGHNT, CDR2 YYREEE (reference sequence). V was pared by 5 bases and J by 1 base, with 9 bases of the junction left unmatched. The CDR3 is made up of 16 amino acids. The CDR3, as DNA: TGTGCCAGCAGTGGGTCGGGACTAGCGCGATCCTACGAGCAGTACTTC. This translates into CASSGSGLARSYEQYF.

The rearrangement joins TRBV5-6 to TRBJ2-7, with 7 nucleotides matching TRBD2. V lost 0 bases to trimming and J lost 5 bases; unmatched junction nucleotides: 11. The CDR3 has 16 residues. The germline gives CDR1 SGHDT, CDR2 YYEEEE. CDR3 residues: CASSLGYWAGAHEQYF. DNA for the CDR3: TGTGCCAGCAGCTTGGGGTATTGGGCGGGAGCCCACGAGCAGTACTTC.

J is TRBJ1-2 and V is TRBV19, with D perhaps TRBD1 (5 bases). The CDR3 sequence is 16 residues long. Per germline, CDR1 LNHDA and CDR2 SQIVND (reference sequence). V gave up 6 bases and J gave up 0 bases, with 17 bases separating them. The CDR3 spells CASSISGPLANYGYTF. The CDR3 DNA sequence: TGTGCCAGTAGCATATCAGGGCCACTTGCTAACTATGGCTACACCTTC.

The chain uses TRBV5-4 and TRBJ2-7; possible D gene TRBD2, 7 bases. The CDR3 length is 13 residues. The germline gives CDR1 SGHNT, CDR2 YYREEE (reference sequence). V was pared by 6 bases and J by 6 bases, with 16 bases between. CDR3 protein: CASTLGGGSEQYF. The CDR3 DNA sequence: TGTGCCAGCACCTTAGGGGGGGGGTCCGAGCAGTACTTC. Supplemented by reference TRBV5-4 and TRBJ2-7, the full variable domain reads ETGVTQSPTHLIKTRGQQVTLRCSSQSGHNTVSWYQQALGQGPQFIFQYYREEENGRGNFPPRFSGLQFPNYSSELNVNALELDDSALYLCASTLGGGSEQYFGPGTRLTVT.

The rearrangement joins TRBV18 to TRBJ2-5, with D unresolved. V lost 0 bases to trimming and J lost 5 bases, with 10 bases between them. The CDR3 runs to 14 residues. CDR1 is KGHSH and CDR2 is LQKENI in the germline V gene. CDR3 residues: CASSPPASWETQYF. The CDR3 coding sequence is TGTGCCAGCTCACCACCGGCCTCCTGGGAGACCCAGTACTTC.

V is TRBV7-9 and J is TRBJ2-1; tentatively, D is TRBD1 (5 bases). Germline values: CDR1 SEHNR, CDR2 FQNEAQ (reference sequence). The CDR3 has 12 residues. V was trimmed by 5 bases and J by 13 bases, leaving 15 bases between them. CDR3 in amino acids: CASSPQTAAQFF. The CDR3 DNA reads as TGTGCCAGCAGCCCCCAGACAGCCGCTCAGTTCTTC.

The chain joins TRBV6-5 to TRBJ1-5, with TRBD1 matching 9 bases. Per the germline V gene, CDR1 is MNHEY and CDR2 is SVGAGI. The CDR3 is made up of 13 amino acids. The J segment lost 2 bases and the V segment lost 10 bases, leaving 3 bases of the junction unmatched. CDR3 sequence reads: CAIGDRGNQPQHF. The CDR3, as DNA: TGTGCCATCGGGGACAGGGGCAATCAGCCCCAGCATTTT.

The chain combines TRBV6-5 with TRBJ1-2, with D perhaps TRBD1 (5 bases). Germline V gene lookup returns CDR1 MNHEY and CDR2 SVGAGI. The CDR3 totals 11 residues. Between the trimmed V and J ends, which lost 11 bases and 7 bases, there was a span of 14 bases. CDR3 protein: CAGRGTAGYTF. DNA for the CDR3: TGTGCCGGCCGGGGGACGGCTGGCTACACCTTC.

V usage is TRBV19 and J usage is TRBJ1-2; 7 bases match TRBD1. V lost 5 bases and J lost 3; bases outside the gene matches: 9. Germline values: CDR1 LNHDA, CDR2 SQIVND (reference sequence). The CDR3 is made up of 15 amino acids. CDR3 DNA: TGTGCCAGTAGTTCCACCGGGACAGATGACTATGGCTACACCTTC. Translation gives CASSSTGTDDYGYTF.

This sequence joins TRBV18 and TRBJ1-2; 7 bases agree with TRBD1. The CDR3 sequence is 13 residues long. Trimming at V came to 2 bases and at J to 3 bases, leaving 0 bases not matched to a gene. From germline, CDR1 is KGHSH and CDR2 LQKENI. CDR3 sequence reads: CASSPDRDYGYTF. CDR3 DNA sequence: TGTGCCAGCTCACCAGACAGGGACTATGGCTACACCTTC.

DNA of the CDR3: TGTGCCAGCAGCCCTCCTAGTTCTGGGGCCAACGTCCTGACTTTC. It encodes CASSPPSSGANVLTF. The rearrangement links TRBV13 to TRBJ2-6; unclear D gene. V lost 5 bases to trimming and J lost 1 base, with 9 bases between them. Germline-derived CDR1 and CDR2 are PRHDT and FYEKMQ (reference sequence). The CDR3 covers 15 residues.

This clone is a singleton in its sample. V gene TRBV28 combines with J gene TRBJ2-7, with D uncertain. Germline CDR1 MDHEN, CDR2 SYDVKM. The CDR3 is 13 amino acids. The ends were cut back, 6 bases at V and 3 bases at J, with 12 bases in the middle. The DNA for the CDR3 is TGTGCCAGCAGCTTCTCTTATCTCTACGAGCAGTACTTC. This sequence encodes CASSFSYLYEQYF.

The V call is TRBV11-2, the J call TRBJ1-4; D ambiguous. The CDR3 runs 15 residues. V lost 5 bases and J 4 bases, leaving 14 bases between the germline ends. CDR1 and CDR2 (germline): SGHAT, FQNNGV. The CDR3 is CASSRPWQDNEKLFF. For the CDR3, the DNA is TGTGCCAGCAGCCGCCCTTGGCAGGATAATGAAAAACTGTTTTTT.

The chain links TRBV6-5 to TRBJ1-3, with D maybe TRBD1 (5 bases). In germline, CDR1 is MNHEY, CDR2 SVGAGI. CDR3 size: 16 residues. V was trimmed by 0 bases and J by 2 bases, leaving 11 bases between them. The CDR3 protein is CASSYSYLGPGNTIYF. CDR3 coding DNA: TGTGCCAGCAGTTACTCGTACCTGGGGCCTGGAAACACCATATATTTT.

J is TRBJ2-1 and V is TRBV7-9; 12 positions agree with TRBD2. The V gene's germline CDR1 is SEHNR and CDR2 FQNEAQ (reference sequence). The J segment lost 5 bases and the V segment lost 5 bases, leaving 7 bases of the junction unmatched. The CDR3 consists of 16 residues. In DNA, the CDR3 is TGTGCCAGCAGCACCCGACTAGCGGGAGTCCACAATGAGCAGTTCTTC. Protein sequence: CASSTRLAGVHNEQFF.

The chain combines TRBV29-1 with TRBJ1-3, with D possibly being TRBD1 (6 bases). The V and J ends lost 4 bases and 1 base respectively, with 8 bases between them. The V gene's germline CDR1 is SQVTM and CDR2 ANQGSEA. The length of the CDR3 is 13 residues. CDR3 sequence reads: CSVVGASGNTIYF. The CDR3 DNA is TGCAGCGTTGTGGGGGCTTCTGGAAACACCATATATTTT.

The chain is built from TRBV2 and TRBJ2-3; TRBD2 aligns across 13 bases. This CDR3 is built from 15 residues. Germline-derived CDR1 and CDR2 are SNHLY and FYNNEI. With 5 bases clipped from V and 4 bases from J, the junction kept 3 bases outside the gene matches. CDR3 sequence reads: CASSPGLAGADTQYF. The CDR3 DNA reads TGTGCCAGCAGTCCAGGACTAGCGGGAGCAGATACGCAGTATTTT.

The chain employs TRBV18 and TRBJ2-1; a possible D gene is TRBD2 (6 bases). Trimming cost V 8 bases and J 8 bases, with 22 bases left between them. The V gene's germline CDR1 is KGHSH and CDR2 LQKENI. There are 15 residues in the CDR3. In DNA form, the CDR3 reads TGTGCCAGCCGCCAGGGACTCGCCAGCGGCGATGAGCAGTTCTTC. Its protein product is CASRQGLASGDEQFF.

The chain employs TRBV5-1 and TRBJ2-5; weak D call: TRBD2 (6 bases). The CDR3 runs 15 residues. Per germline, CDR1 SGHRS and CDR2 YFSETQ. V was shortened by 3 bases and J by 2 bases, with 14 bases between the two germline ends. Here the CDR3 DNA reads TGCGCCAGCAGCTCGAACCAGGGAGGTCAAGAGACCCAGTACTTC. Translation gives CASSSNQGGQETQYF. The complete variable domain, with remaining parts taken from reference TRBV5-1 and TRBJ2-5, reads KAGVTQTPRYLIKTRGQQVTLSCSPISGHRSVSWYQQTPGQGLQFLFEYFSETQRNKGNFPGRFSGRQFSNSRSEMNVSTLELGDSALYLCASSSNQGGQETQYFGPGTRLLVL.

V is TRBV12-3 or TRBV12-4 and J is TRBJ1-4; D ambiguous. The CDR3 loop spans 12 amino acids. The ends were cut back, 7 bases at V and 8 bases at J, with 11 bases in the middle. CDR3: CASMAGVEKLFF. The DNA for the CDR3 is TGTGCCAGCATGGCCGGGGTGGAAAAACTGTTTTTT.

This sequence joins TRBV2 and TRBJ2-7, with no clear D. This CDR3 is 13 amino acids long. V dropped 6 bases and J dropped 3 bases, with 12 bases sitting between them. From germline, CDR1 is SNHLY and CDR2 FYNNEI. In DNA, the CDR3 is TGTGCCAGCAGGCCTAGACCCCTCTACGAGCAGTACTTC. Encoded protein: CASRPRPLYEQYF.